This TCR beta chain was profiled in a study of CD8 T cells in Susac syndrome. Sequencing of TCR beta drew on CD8+ and CD4+ T cells from blood. Negative magnetic isolation gave CD8+ and CD4+ cells; FACS enriched CD8+ TEMRA. Trimming left V 0 bases short and J 1 base short, with 18 bases between. There are 18 residues in the CDR3. Looked up from germline, CDR1 is SGHAT and CDR2 is FQNNGV. About this clonotype itself: The target antigen is unknown.

0.5 to 1 ug RNA was reverse transcribed with random hexamers. Amplification of the TCR beta CDR3 was carried out by immunoSEQ multiplex PCR, which spanned a total of 54 Vbeta and 13 Jbeta segments. TCRdb re-called the immunoSEQ multiplex PCR reads with MiXCR, one entry per CDR3 protein. The table includes some 450,000 distinct CDR3 sequences, around 85% detected once. Broader study findings: An acknowledgment was made by the study that its TCR sequencing and HLA analysis involved relatively few individuals.

This receptor was obtained from a human donor with multiple sclerosis. The rearrangement uses TRBV11-2 and TRBJ1-1, with D possibly matching TRBD1 (6 bases). The sample taken for sequencing was CD8+ T cells from PBMCs. Here the CDR3 reads CASSLDDLGGLTNTEAFF. The CDR3 bases are TGTGCCAGCAGCTTAGATGACCTGGGGGGGCTAACGAACACTGAAGCTTTCTTT.